Sequencing of this T cell receptor (beta chain) was carried out in a study of naive and memory T cell subsets. This clonotype appeared a few times. Amplification of ligated cDNA took four PCR rounds with SP2 and nested alpha and beta constant primers. TCRdb re-analysed the UMI-ligation and nested PCR reads in MiXCR, keeping a single row per CDR3 protein. The table records tens of thousands of distinct CDR3 sequences, roughly 5.5% of them present only once. A UMI-containing oligonucleotide was joined by 3' ligation to the TCR cDNA template. J gave up 9 bases and V 0 bases, and 5 bases lay outside the gene matches. Germline CDR1 DFQATT, CDR2 SNEGSKA (reference sequence). This CDR3 contains 13 residues.

The rearrangement links TRBV20-1 to TRBJ2-1, with 7 nucleotides matching TRBD2. Material for sequencing was blood. The TCR originated in an adult in good health. CDR3: CSARDPIAGEQFF. The CDR3 coding sequence is TGCAGTGCTAGAGATCCTATAGCGGGTGAGCAGTTCTTC.